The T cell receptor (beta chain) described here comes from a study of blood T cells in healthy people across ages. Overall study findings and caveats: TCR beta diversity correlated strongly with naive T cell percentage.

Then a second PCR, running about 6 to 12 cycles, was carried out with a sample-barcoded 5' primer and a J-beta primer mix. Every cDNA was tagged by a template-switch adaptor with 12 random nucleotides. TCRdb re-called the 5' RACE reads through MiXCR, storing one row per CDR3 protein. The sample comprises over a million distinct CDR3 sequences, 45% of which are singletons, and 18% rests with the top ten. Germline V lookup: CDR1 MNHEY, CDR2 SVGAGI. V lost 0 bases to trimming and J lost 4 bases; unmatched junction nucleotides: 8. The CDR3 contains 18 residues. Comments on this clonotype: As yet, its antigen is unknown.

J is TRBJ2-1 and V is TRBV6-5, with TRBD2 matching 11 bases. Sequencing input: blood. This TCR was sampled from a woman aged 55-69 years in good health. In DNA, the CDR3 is TGTGCCAGCAGTTACTCGGTTGGACTAGCGGGTACATACAATGAGCAGTTCTTC. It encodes CASSYSVGLAGTYNEQFF.